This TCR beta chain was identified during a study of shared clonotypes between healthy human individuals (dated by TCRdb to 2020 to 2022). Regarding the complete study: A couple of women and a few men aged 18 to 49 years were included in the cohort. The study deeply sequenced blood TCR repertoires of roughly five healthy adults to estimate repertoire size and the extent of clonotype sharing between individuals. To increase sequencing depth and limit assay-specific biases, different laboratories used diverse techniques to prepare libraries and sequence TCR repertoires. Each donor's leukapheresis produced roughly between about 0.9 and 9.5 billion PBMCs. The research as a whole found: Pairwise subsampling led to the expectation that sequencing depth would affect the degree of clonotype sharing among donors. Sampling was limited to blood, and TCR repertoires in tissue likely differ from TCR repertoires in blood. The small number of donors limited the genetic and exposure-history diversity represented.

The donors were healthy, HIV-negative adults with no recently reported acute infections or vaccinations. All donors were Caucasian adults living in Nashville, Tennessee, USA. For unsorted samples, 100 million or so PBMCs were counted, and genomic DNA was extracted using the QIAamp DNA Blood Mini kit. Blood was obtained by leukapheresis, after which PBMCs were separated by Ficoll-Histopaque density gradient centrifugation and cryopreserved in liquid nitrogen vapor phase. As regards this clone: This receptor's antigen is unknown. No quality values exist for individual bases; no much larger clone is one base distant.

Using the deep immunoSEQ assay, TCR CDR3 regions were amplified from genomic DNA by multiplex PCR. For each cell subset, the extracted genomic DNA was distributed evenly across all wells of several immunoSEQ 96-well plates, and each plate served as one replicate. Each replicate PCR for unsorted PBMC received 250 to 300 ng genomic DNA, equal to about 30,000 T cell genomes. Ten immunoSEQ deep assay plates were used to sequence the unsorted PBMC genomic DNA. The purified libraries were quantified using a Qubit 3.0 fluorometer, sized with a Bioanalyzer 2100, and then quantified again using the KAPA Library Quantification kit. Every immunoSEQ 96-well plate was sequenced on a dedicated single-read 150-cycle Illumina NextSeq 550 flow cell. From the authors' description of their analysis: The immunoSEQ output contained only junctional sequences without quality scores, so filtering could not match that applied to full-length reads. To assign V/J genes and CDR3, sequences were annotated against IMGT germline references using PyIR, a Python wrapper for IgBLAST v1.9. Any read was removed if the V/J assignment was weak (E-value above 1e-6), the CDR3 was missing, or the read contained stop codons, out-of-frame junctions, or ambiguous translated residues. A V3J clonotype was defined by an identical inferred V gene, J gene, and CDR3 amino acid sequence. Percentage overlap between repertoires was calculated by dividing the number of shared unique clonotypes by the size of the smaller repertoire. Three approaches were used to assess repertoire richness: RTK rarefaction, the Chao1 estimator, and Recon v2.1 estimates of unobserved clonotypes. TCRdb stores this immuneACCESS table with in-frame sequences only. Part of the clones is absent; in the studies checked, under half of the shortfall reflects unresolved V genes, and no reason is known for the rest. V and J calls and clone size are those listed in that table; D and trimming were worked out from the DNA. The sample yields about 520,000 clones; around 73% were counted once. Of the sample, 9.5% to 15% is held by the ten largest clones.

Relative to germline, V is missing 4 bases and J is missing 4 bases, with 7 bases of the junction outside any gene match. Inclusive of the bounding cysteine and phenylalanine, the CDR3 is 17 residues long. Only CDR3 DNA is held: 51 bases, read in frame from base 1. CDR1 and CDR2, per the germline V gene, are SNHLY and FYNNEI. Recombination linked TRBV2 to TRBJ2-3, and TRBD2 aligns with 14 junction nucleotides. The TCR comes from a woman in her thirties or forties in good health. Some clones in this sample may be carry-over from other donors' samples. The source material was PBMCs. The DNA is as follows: TGTGCCAGCAGTGCCGGGACTAGCGGGAGTTGGGCAGATACGCAGTATTTT. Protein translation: CASSAGTSGSWADTQYF.